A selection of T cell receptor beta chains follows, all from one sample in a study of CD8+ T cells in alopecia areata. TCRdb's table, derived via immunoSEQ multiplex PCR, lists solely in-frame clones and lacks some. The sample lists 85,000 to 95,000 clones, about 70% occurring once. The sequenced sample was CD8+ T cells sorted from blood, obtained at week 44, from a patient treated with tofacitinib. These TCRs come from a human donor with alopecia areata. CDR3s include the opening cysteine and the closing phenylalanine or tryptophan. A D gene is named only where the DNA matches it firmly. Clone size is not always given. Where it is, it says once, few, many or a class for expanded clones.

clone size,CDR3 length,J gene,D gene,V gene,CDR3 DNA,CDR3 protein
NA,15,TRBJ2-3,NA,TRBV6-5,TGTGCCAGCGGACTCGTAACTAGCCTCATGGATACGCAGTATTTT,CASGLVTSLMDTQYF
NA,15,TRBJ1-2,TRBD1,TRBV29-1,TGCAGCGTTGAAGAAGGCCAGGGGGTCGGGTATGGCTACACCTTC,CSVEEGQGVGYGYTF
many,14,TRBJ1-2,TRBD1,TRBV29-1,TGCAGCGTTGTTGAAGGGGGCAAATACTATGGCTACACCTTC,CSVVEGGKYYGYTF
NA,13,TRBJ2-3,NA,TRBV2,TGTGCCAGCAGTGAAGCACTTTGGGATACGCAGTATTTT,CASSEALWDTQYF
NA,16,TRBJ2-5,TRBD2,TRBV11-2,TGTGCCAGCAGCCCGCGGACTAGCGGGGGCCAAGAGACCCAGTACTTC,CASSPRTSGGQETQYF
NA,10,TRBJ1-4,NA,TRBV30,TGTGCCTGGAGTGGGCCCGGGACCCATTTT,CAWSGPGTHF
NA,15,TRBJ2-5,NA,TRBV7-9,TGTGCCAGCAGCTTATGGCCTTCGGGGGCAGAGACCCAGTACTTC,CASSLWPSGAETQYF
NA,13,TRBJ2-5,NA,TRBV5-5,TGTGCCAGCAGCCTAGGGACGAAAGAGACCCAGTACTTC,CASSLGTKETQYF
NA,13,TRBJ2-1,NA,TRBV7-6,TGTGCCAGCAGCTTAGGAACCTCCAGTGAGCAGTTCTTC,CASSLGTSSEQFF
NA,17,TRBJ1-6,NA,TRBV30,TGTGCCTGGAGTGTTCCCGAGGGGGAGTCCTATAATTCACCCCTCCACTTT,CAWSVPEGESYNSPLHF
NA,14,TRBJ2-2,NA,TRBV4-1,TGCGCCAGCACCTCCGGGCGAGCGGCCGGGGAGCTGTTTTTT,CASTSGRAAGELFF
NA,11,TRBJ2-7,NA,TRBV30,TGTGCCTGGAGCTCCGGCTACGAGCAGTACTTC,CAWSSGYEQYF
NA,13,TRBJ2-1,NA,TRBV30,TGTGCCTGGACGTCGAACAGAGGGAATGAGCAGTTCTTC,CAWTSNRGNEQFF
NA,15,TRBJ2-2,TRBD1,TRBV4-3,TGCGCCAGCAGCCAGCTGACAGGGGGCACCGGGGAGCTGTTTTTT,CASSQLTGGTGELFF